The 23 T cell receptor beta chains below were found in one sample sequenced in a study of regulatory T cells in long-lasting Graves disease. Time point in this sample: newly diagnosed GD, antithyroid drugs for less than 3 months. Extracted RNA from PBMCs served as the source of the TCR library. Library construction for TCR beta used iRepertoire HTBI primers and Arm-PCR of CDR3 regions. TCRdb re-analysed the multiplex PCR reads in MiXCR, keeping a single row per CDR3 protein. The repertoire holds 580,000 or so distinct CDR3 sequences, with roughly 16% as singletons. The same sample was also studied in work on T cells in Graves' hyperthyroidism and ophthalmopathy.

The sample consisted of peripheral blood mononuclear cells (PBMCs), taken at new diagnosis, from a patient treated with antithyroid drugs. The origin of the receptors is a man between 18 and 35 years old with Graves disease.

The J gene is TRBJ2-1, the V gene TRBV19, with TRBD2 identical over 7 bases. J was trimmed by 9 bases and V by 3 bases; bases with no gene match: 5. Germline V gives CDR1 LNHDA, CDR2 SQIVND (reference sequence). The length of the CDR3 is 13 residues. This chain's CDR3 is CASSIASGIEQFF. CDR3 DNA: TGTGCCAGTAGTATCGCGAGCGGGATTGAGCAGTTCTTC.

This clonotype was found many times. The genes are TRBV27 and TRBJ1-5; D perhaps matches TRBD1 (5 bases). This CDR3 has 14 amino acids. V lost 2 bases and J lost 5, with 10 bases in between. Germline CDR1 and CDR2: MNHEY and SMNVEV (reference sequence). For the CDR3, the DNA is TGTGCCAGCAGTTTACAGGGACCCTATCAGCCCCAGCATTTT. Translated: CASSLQGPYQPQHF.

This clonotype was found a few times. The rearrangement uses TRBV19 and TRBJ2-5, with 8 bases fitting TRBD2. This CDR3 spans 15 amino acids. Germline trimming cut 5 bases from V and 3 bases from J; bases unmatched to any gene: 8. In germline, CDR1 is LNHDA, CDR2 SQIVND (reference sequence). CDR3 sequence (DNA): TGTGCCAGTAGTGGTCCCGGACTAGCAGAAGAGACCCAGTACTTC. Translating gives CASSGPGLAEETQYF.

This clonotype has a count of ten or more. The CDR3 loop is CASSLKEGNQPQHF. The CDR3 DNA sequence: TGTGCCAGCAGTTTAAAGGAGGGGAATCAGCCCCAGCATTTT. The rearrangement joins TRBV12-3 or TRBV12-4 to TRBJ1-5; the D gene is possibly TRBD1 (5 bases). CDR3 length: 14 residues. Trimming left V 2 bases short and J 4 bases short, with 9 bases between.

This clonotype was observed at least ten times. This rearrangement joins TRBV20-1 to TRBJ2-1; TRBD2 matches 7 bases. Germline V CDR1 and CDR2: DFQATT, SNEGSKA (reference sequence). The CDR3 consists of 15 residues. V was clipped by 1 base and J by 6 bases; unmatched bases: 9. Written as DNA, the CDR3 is TGCAGTGCTAGAGCAGCGGGGTCGGTGACCAATGAGCAGTTCTTC. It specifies CSARAAGSVTNEQFF.

In DNA form, the CDR3 reads TGTGCCAGCAGCTTAGACCCCAAAAACATTCAGTACTTC. Encoded protein: CASSLDPKNIQYF. The chain combines TRBV7-2 with TRBJ2-4; D not resolved. Germline lookup yields CDR1 SGHTA and CDR2 FQGNSA. The CDR3 is made up of 13 amino acids. The V end was cut by 1 base, the J end by 2 bases, with 3 bases between. Full variable domain (outside the CDR3, taken from reference TRBV7-2 and TRBJ2-4): GAGVSQSPSNKVTEKGKDVELRCDPISGHTALYWYRQSLGQGLEFLIYFQGNSAPDKSGLPSDRFSAERTGGSVSTLTIQRTQQEDSAVYLCASSLDPKNIQYFGAGTRLSVL.

In DNA form, the CDR3 reads TGTGCCAGCAGCTTATCCAGGACTAGCGGGTGGAATGAGCAGTTCTTC. It translates to CASSLSRTSGWNEQFF. The chain combines TRBV7-9 with TRBJ2-1; 11 bases fit TRBD2. Germline V gene data show CDR1 as SEHNR and CDR2 as FQNEAQ (reference sequence). V dropped 2 bases and J dropped 7; count of bases not matched to a gene: 7. The CDR3 length is 16 residues.

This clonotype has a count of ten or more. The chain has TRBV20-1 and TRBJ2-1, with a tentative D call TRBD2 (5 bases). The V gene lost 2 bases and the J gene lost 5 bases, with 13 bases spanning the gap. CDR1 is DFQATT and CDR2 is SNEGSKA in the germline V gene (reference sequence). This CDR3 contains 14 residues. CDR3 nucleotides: TGCAGTGCTAGACCCCCCGGGATCGACAATGAGCAGTTCTTC. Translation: CSARPPGIDNEQFF.

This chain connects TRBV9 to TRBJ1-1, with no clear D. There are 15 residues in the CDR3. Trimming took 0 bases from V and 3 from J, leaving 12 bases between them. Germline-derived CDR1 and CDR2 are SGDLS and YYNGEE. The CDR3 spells CASSVAIRGYTEAFF. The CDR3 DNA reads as TGTGCCAGCAGCGTAGCTATACGAGGGTACACTGAAGCTTTCTTT.

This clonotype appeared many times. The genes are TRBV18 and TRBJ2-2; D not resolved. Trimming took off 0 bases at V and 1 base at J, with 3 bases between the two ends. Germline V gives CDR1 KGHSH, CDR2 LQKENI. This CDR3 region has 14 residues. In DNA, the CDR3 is TGTGCCAGCTCACCACCAATGAACACCGGGGAGCTGTTTTTT. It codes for CASSPPMNTGELFF.

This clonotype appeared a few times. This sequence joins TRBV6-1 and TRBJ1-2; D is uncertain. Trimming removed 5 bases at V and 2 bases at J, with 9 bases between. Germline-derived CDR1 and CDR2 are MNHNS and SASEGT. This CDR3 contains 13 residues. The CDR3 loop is CASSQRENYGYTF. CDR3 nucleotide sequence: TGTGCCAGCAGTCAAAGGGAGAACTATGGCTACACCTTC.

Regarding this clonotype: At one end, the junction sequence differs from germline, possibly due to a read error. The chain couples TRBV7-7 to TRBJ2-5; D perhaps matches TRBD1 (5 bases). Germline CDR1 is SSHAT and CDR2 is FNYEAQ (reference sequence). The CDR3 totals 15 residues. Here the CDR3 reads CASSFKGQNQETQYF. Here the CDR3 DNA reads TGTGCTAGCAGCTTTAAGGGGCAGAACCAAGAGACCCAGTACTTC.

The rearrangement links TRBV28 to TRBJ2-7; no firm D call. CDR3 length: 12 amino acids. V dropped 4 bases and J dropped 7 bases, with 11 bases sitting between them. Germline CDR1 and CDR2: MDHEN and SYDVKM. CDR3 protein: CASSSMGREQYF. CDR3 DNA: TGTGCCAGCAGTTCCATGGGTCGGGAGCAGTACTTC.

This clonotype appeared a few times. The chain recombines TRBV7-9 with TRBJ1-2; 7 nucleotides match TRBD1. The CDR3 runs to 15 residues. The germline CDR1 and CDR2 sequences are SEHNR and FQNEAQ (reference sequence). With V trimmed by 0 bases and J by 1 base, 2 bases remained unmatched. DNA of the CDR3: TGTGCCAGCAGCTTAGCGGGACAGAATAACTATGGCTACACCTTC. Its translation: CASSLAGQNNYGYTF.

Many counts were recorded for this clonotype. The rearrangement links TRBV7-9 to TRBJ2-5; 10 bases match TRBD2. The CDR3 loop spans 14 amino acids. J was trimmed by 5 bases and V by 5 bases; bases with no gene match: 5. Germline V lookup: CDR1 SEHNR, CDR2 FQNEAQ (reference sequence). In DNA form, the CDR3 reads TGTGCCAGCAGCCCTAGCGGGAGCGGTGAGACCCAGTACTTC. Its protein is CASSPSGSGETQYF.

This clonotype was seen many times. Here the CDR3 DNA reads TGTGCCAGCAGTTTGGGAGGGCTGGTCACTGAAGCTTTCTTT. Translated: CASSLGGLVTEAFF. The chain has TRBV12-3 or TRBV12-4 and TRBJ1-1; D uncertain. V lost 3 bases to trimming and J lost 4 bases, with 12 bases between them. The CDR3 spans 14 residues.

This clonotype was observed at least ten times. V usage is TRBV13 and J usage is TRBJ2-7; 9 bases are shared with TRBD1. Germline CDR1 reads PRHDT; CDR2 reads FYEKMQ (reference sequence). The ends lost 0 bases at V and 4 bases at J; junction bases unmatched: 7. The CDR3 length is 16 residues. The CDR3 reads CASSLGRRDRVYEQYF. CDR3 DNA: TGTGCCAGCAGCTTAGGCCGCCGGGACAGGGTGTACGAGCAGTACTTC.

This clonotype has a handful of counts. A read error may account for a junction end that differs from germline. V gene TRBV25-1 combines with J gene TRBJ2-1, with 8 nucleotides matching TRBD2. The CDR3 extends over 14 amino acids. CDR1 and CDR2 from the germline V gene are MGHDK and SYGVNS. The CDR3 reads CASGEAGVNNEQFF. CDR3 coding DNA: TGTGCCAGCGGTGAAGCGGGAGTAAACAATGAGCAGTTCTTC.

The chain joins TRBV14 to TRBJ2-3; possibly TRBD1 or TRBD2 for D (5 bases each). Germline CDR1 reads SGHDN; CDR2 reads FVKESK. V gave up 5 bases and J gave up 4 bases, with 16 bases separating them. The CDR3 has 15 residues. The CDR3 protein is CASSSGRVESDTQYF. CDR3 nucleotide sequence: TGTGCCAGCAGCTCAGGGAGAGTCGAATCAGATACGCAGTATTTT.

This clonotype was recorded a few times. This chain's CDR3 is CAWSHTGGSIYF. CDR3 DNA: TGTGCCTGGAGTCATACAGGGGGCAGTATATATTTT. J is TRBJ1-3 and V is TRBV30, with TRBD1 matching 9 bases. The germline CDR1 and CDR2 sequences are GTSNPN and SVGIG (reference sequence). This CDR3 has 12 amino acids. Trimming cost V 2 bases and J 13 bases; bases outside gene matches: 6.

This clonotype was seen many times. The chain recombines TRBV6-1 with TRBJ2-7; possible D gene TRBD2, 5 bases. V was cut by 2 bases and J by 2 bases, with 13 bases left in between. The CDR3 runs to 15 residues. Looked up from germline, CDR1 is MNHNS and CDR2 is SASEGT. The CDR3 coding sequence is TGTGCCAGCAGTGAATGGCAGGAGACTACCTACGAGCAGTACTTC. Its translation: CASSEWQETTYEQYF.

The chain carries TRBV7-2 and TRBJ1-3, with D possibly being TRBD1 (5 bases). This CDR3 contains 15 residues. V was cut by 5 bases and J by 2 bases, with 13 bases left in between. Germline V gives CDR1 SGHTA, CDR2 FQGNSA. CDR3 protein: CASSARGGAGNTIYF. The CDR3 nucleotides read TGTGCCAGCAGCGCACGTGGGGGGGCTGGAAACACCATATATTTT.

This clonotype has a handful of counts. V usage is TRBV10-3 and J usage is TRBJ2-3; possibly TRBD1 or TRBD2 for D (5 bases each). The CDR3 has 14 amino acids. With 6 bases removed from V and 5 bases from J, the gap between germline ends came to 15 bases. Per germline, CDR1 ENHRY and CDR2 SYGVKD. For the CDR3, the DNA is TGTGCCATCAGACCAACTGGGGGAAGAGATACGCAGTATTTT. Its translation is CAIRPTGGRDTQYF.